The next 18 T cell receptor beta chains were all read from a single sample in a study of T cell responses to AZD1222 COVID-19 vaccine. Profiling relied on immunoSEQ multiplex PCR, and the TCRdb table lists in-frame clones only, not all of them. The sample shows about 88,000 clones, 90% of them seen only once. Sample: peripheral blood, taken 28 days after the second AZD1222 dose. Receptors were obtained from an adult who received the AZD1222 COVID-19 vaccine.

This rearrangement joins TRBV7-9 to TRBJ1-2; unclear D gene. Germline V lookup: CDR1 SEHNR, CDR2 FQNEAQ (reference sequence). V was pared by 1 base and J by 8 bases, with 17 bases between. This CDR3 has 15 residues. The CDR3 nucleotides read TGTGCCAGCAGCTTAGAATCGACTCCACGGGCCGGCTACACCTTC. This codes for CASSLESTPRAGYTF.

A note on this clone: The junction shows a germline mismatch at one end, possibly a read error. The rearrangement joins TRBV20-1 to TRBJ1-6; TRBD1 matches at 9 bases. The CDR3 length is 11 residues. Per germline, CDR1 DFQATT and CDR2 SNEGSKA (reference sequence). The CDR3 region is CSASRGSTGGF. CDR3 bases: TGCAGTGCTAGTAGGGGATCGACAGGGGGCTTT.

This clone was seen a single time. The gene calls are TRBV10-3 and TRBJ2-2; D unclear. Germline V gene sequence: CDR1 ENHRY, CDR2 SYGVKD. The CDR3 is 15 residues long. The germline V and J ends were trimmed by 2 bases and 5 bases, with 12 bases remaining between them. This CDR3 reads CAISERVVGTGELFF. CDR3 bases: TGTGCCATCAGTGAGAGAGTAGTGGGGACCGGGGAGCTGTTTTTT.

This clone occurred a few times. The V and J genes are TRBV6-1 and TRBJ1-3; D unclear. The CDR3 extends over 12 amino acids. V lost 2 bases to trimming and J lost 4 bases, with 3 bases between them. Per the germline V gene, CDR1 is MNHNS and CDR2 is SASEGT. The CDR3 here is CASSETGNTIYF. The CDR3 DNA sequence: TGTGCCAGCAGTGAAACGGGAAACACCATATATTTT.

CDR3 in DNA: TGTGCCAGCAGCTCGTGGGGGACAGGGGGACACGGGCTGTTTTTT. Amino acid sequence: CASSSWGTGGHGLFF. The chain links TRBV7-9 to TRBJ1-4; TRBD1 matches 11 bases. Germline-derived CDR1 and CDR2 are SEHNR and FQNEAQ (reference sequence). After removal of 4 bases from V and 14 bases from J, the junction contained 12 bases not matched to a gene. This CDR3 is built from 15 residues.

The CDR3 DNA is TGTGCCAGCAGCGTAGAAGGCGCAGCGGTCTATGGCTACACCTTC. This gives the protein CASSVEGAAVYGYTF. The V call is TRBV9, the J call TRBJ1-2; D not certain. CDR3 length: 15 amino acids. V was trimmed by 0 bases and J by 4 bases, leaving 13 bases between them. Germline V gives CDR1 SGDLS, CDR2 YYNGEE.

In DNA form, the CDR3 reads TGTGCCAGTAGTATTACGGCGAATTTGAACACTGAAGCTTTCTTT. Translation: CASSITANLNTEAFF. The chain recombines TRBV19 with TRBJ1-1; D remains ambiguous. This CDR3 has 15 amino acids. Germline V gene lookup returns CDR1 LNHDA and CDR2 SQIVND (reference sequence). V lost 3 bases and J lost 0, with 11 bases in between.

The chain carries TRBV28 and TRBJ2-7; D uncertain. The CDR3 spans 15 residues. CDR1 is MDHEN and CDR2 is SYDVKM in the germline V gene. Between the trimmed V and J ends, which lost 6 bases and 2 bases, there was a span of 17 bases. The CDR3 spells CASSPPNRIPYEQYF. In DNA form, the CDR3 reads TGTGCCAGCAGCCCCCCCAACCGAATTCCCTACGAGCAGTACTTC.

J is TRBJ1-6 and V is TRBV7-2; perhaps TRBD1 as D (6 bases). This CDR3 contains 13 residues. The V gene lost 2 bases and the J gene lost 8 bases, with 7 bases spanning the gap. From germline, CDR1 is SGHTA and CDR2 FQGNSA. The chain's CDR3 is CASSLQGYSPLHF. For the CDR3, the DNA is TGTGCCAGCAGCTTACAGGGGTATTCACCCCTCCACTTT.

This clone was observed once. V usage is TRBV5-1 and J usage is TRBJ1-4; TRBD1 might be the D (5 bases). V lost 3 bases to trimming and J lost 8 bases, with 17 bases between them. The CDR3 runs 15 residues. CDR1 and CDR2 (germline): SGHRS, YFSETQ. The CDR3 loop reads CASSSTGYLNEKLFF. The DNA for the CDR3 is TGCGCCAGCAGCTCAACAGGTTATTTGAACGAAAAACTGTTTTTT.

The chain joins TRBV11-2 to TRBJ1-5; D is possibly TRBD1 (5 bases). The CDR3 length is 16 residues. Trimming removed 5 bases at V and 2 bases at J, with 16 bases between. Germline assignment: CDR1 SGHAT and CDR2 FQNNGV. In DNA form, the CDR3 reads TGTGCCAGCAGCCCGGGGGGGAGTCTGGGCAATCAGCCCCAGCATTTT. This sequence encodes CASSPGGSLGNQPQHF.

V usage is TRBV28 and J usage is TRBJ2-7, with a possible D match to TRBD1 (6 bases). V lost 5 bases and J 4 bases, leaving 15 bases between the germline ends. The germline V gene encodes CDR1 MDHEN and CDR2 SYDVKM. This CDR3 region has 14 residues. CDR3 sequence (DNA): TGTGCCAGCAGTAAAGGGGGACAACGTTACGAGCAGTACTTC. Protein: CASSKGGQRYEQYF.

This clone was counted a single time. The chain uses TRBV19 and TRBJ2-7; TRBD1 agrees at 7 bases. Germline lookup yields CDR1 LNHDA and CDR2 SQIVND (reference sequence). V shed 7 bases and J 2 bases; nucleotides not matched to a gene: 8. This CDR3 spans 14 amino acids. CDR3: CASTIRDRPYEQYF. The CDR3 DNA is TGTGCCAGTACCATCCGGGACAGACCCTACGAGCAGTACTTC.

The gene calls are TRBV19 and TRBJ1-1; 11 bases are a match to TRBD1. Germline-derived CDR1 and CDR2 are LNHDA and SQIVND (reference sequence). This CDR3 is 15 amino acids long. The V and J ends lost 6 bases and 11 bases, in that order; junction bases with no gene match: 14. Here the CDR3 reads CASSPGTGGSKRAFF. The CDR3 DNA reads TGTGCCAGTAGCCCTGGGACAGGGGGAAGTAAGAGGGCTTTCTTT.

In nucleotides, the CDR3 is TGTGCCAGCAGTTATAGTTGGGATCAGCCCCAGCATTTT. The encoded protein is CASSYSWDQPQHF. This chain links TRBV6-5 with TRBJ1-5; D is unclear. Germline-derived CDR1 and CDR2 are MNHEY and SVGAGI. This CDR3 is 13 amino acids long. V lost 3 bases and J lost 5, with 8 bases in between.

The chain combines TRBV28 with TRBJ1-1; 7 bases are a match to TRBD1. This CDR3 is 16 amino acids long. Trimming took 1 base from V and 1 from J; bases not matched to a gene: 6. Germline CDR1 and CDR2: MDHEN and SYDVKM. DNA for the CDR3: TGTGCCAGCAGTTTATCCCTAGACAGGGAGAACACTGAAGCTTTCTTT. Its protein is CASSLSLDRENTEAFF.

The CDR3 protein is CSVGGAPMLSYGYTF. CDR3 DNA sequence: TGCAGCGTCGGTGGCGCCCCGATGTTGTCCTATGGCTACACCTTC. The chain employs TRBV29-1 and TRBJ1-2, with D unclear. The ends were cut back, 6 bases at V and 4 bases at J, with 21 bases in the middle. The CDR3 contains 15 residues. Germline CDR1 reads SQVTM; CDR2 reads ANQGSEA.

V gene TRBV6-2 or TRBV6-3 combines with J gene TRBJ1-1, with D uncertain. CDR3 size: 16 residues. Trimming left V 2 bases short and J 2 bases short, with 15 bases between. Per germline, CDR1 MNHEY and CDR2 SVGEGT. Here the CDR3 reads CASSYPILRPNTEAFF. The CDR3, as DNA: TGTGCCAGCAGTTACCCGATCCTCCGACCCAACACTGAAGCTTTCTTT.